These 24 T cell receptor beta chains were all obtained from the same sample, sequenced in a study of T-cell reconstitution after alpha-beta-depleted transplantation in children. Using unique molecular identifiers, the investigators prepared the TCRbeta library. TCRdb independently ran MiXCR on the PCR reads; one entry per CDR3 protein. This table holds around 440,000 distinct CDR3 sequences, roughly 17% found once. The starting material was PBMCs, mostly from graft donor cells, obtained 360 days after TCRalphabeta/CD19-depleted stem cell transplant. These receptors were taken from a boy in the first two years of life who had a stem cell transplant for Wiskott-Aldrich syndrome, so the T cells may come from the graft donor.

The J gene is TRBJ2-7, the V gene TRBV12-3 or TRBV12-4, with TRBD2 matching over 7 bases. This CDR3 has 13 residues. With V trimmed by 3 bases and J by 6 bases, 5 bases remained unmatched. The DNA for the CDR3 is TGTGCCAGCAGTTTTTTGGGAGGGGTCGAGCAGTACTTC. Its translation is CASSFLGGVEQYF.

This clonotype was found a few times. The chain links TRBV4-3 to TRBJ2-5; weak D call: TRBD2 (6 bases). Germline V lookup: CDR1 LGHNA, CDR2 YSLEER. The CDR3 covers 15 residues. Trimming took off 4 bases at V and 2 bases at J, with 14 bases between the two ends. DNA of the CDR3: TGCGCCAGCAGCCTAGACGGGGACTTACAAGAGACCCAGTACTTC. It is translated as CASSLDGDLQETQYF.

This rearrangement joins TRBV27 to TRBJ2-1; 7 nucleotides align to TRBD1. Germline assignment: CDR1 MNHEY and CDR2 SMNVEV (reference sequence). The CDR3 sequence is 14 residues long. Trimming took 6 bases from V and 5 from J; bases not matched to a gene: 7. CDR3 sequence (DNA): TGTGCCAGCAGCCCACAGGGGCTACACAATGAGCAGTTCTTC. Residues: CASSPQGLHNEQFF.

This rearrangement joins TRBV7-9 to TRBJ2-4; 9 nucleotides match TRBD1. The CDR3 has 15 residues. The germline V gene encodes CDR1 SEHNR and CDR2 FQNEAQ (reference sequence). The ends lost 1 base at V and 6 bases at J; junction bases unmatched: 4. This CDR3 is CASSLDTGGINIQYF. The CDR3 DNA is TGTGCCAGCAGCTTAGACACAGGGGGCATAAACATTCAGTACTTC.

This chain connects TRBV5-5 to TRBJ2-1; 8 nucleotides match TRBD2. The CDR3 runs to 17 residues. Trimming removed 3 bases from V and 6 bases from J; junction bases left unmatched: 14. Germline V gene lookup returns CDR1 SGHKS and CDR2 YYEKEE (reference sequence). The CDR3 bases are TGTGCCAGCAGCTCCCCCAATTTAGCGGGAATAAGCAATGAGCAGTTCTTC. Amino acid sequence: CASSSPNLAGISNEQFF.

The chain employs TRBV20-1 and TRBJ1-4, with D perhaps matching TRBD1 (5 bases). The CDR3 length is 16 residues. Germline lookup yields CDR1 DFQATT and CDR2 SNEGSKA (reference sequence). Trimming took off 2 bases at V and 2 bases at J, with 15 bases between the two ends. The CDR3 DNA sequence: TGCAGTGCTAGACCCCCGGGGGGGTTGACTAATGAAAAACTGTTTTTT. It translates to CSARPPGGLTNEKLFF.

This chain links TRBV7-9 with TRBJ2-2, with D perhaps TRBD2 (6 bases). Trimming shortened V by 5 bases and J by 0 bases, and 13 bases separated the two germline ends. Germline V gene lookup returns CDR1 SEHNR and CDR2 FQNEAQ (reference sequence). The CDR3 has 16 residues. The CDR3 sequence: CASSPRGNANTGELFF. The CDR3, as DNA: TGTGCCAGCAGCCCCCGGGGGAACGCGAACACCGGGGAGCTGTTTTTT.

In this sample, this clonotype turned up a few times. The chain uses TRBV6-2 or TRBV6-3 and TRBJ2-1, with a weak D call TRBD1 (5 bases). Trimming cost V 5 bases and J 13 bases, with 21 bases left between them. CDR1 and CDR2 from the germline V gene are MNHEY and SVGEGT. The CDR3 runs 14 residues. The CDR3 loop reads CASSLGPPRSPQFF. The CDR3 bases are TGTGCCAGCAGTCTGGGGCCCCCGCGTTCGCCTCAGTTCTTC.

This clonotype was detected a few times. The chain has TRBV4-1 and TRBJ2-5; 8 bases agree with TRBD2. V shed 1 base, J shed 2 bases, and the junction held 9 bases outside the gene matches. Germline V gene data show CDR1 as MGHRA and CDR2 as YSYEKL. CDR3 length: 17 residues. The CDR3 region has the DNA TGCGCCAGCAGCCAAGTTCTGGCGGGGGGCCGTCAAGAGACCCAGTACTTC. Translating it yields CASSQVLAGGRQETQYF.

This clonotype has a handful of counts. The rearrangement uses TRBV6-5 and TRBJ2-7, with 8 bases identical to TRBD1. Germline assignment: CDR1 MNHEY and CDR2 SVGAGI. There are 17 residues in the CDR3. V trimming: 5 bases; J trimming: 3 bases; junction bases outside the gene matches: 15. CDR3 DNA: TGTGCCAGCAGTACCCAACGCCCCAGGGGGCTCATCTACGAGCAGTACTTC. This translates into CASSTQRPRGLIYEQYF.

V usage is TRBV5-6 and J usage is TRBJ1-1; D not certain. Trimming removed 2 bases from V and 4 bases from J, with 12 bases in between. The CDR3 totals 14 residues. CDR1 and CDR2 from the germline V gene are SGHDT and YYEEEE. The CDR3 region has the DNA TGTGCCAGCAGCTTTTTAACCTCAGGCACTGAAGCTTTCTTT. Residues: CASSFLTSGTEAFF. Combining the CDR3 with reference TRBV5-6 and TRBJ1-1 gives the whole variable domain DAGVTQSPTHLIKTRGQQVTLRCSPKSGHDTVSWYQQALGQGPQFIFQYYEEEERQRGNFPDRFSGHQFPNYSSELNVNALLLGDSALYLCASSFLTSGTEAFFGQGTRLTVV.

This clonotype was detected only a few times. V gene TRBV7-2 combines with J gene TRBJ1-6, with 7 bases fitting TRBD1. J lost 13 bases, V lost 5 bases, and 14 bases had no gene match. The CDR3 runs 15 residues. Germline-derived CDR1 and CDR2 are SGHTA and FQGNSA. The CDR3 protein is CASSQRGTVVSPLHF. CDR3 nucleotide sequence: TGTGCCAGCAGCCAAAGGGGGACAGTCGTCTCCCCCCTCCACTTT.

This clonotype was recorded a few times. V gene TRBV6-2 or TRBV6-3 combines with J gene TRBJ2-2, with no clear D. The CDR3 extends over 13 amino acids. CDR1 and CDR2 (germline): MNHEY, SVGEGT. Trimming removed 10 bases from V and 7 bases from J, with 16 bases in between. The CDR3 DNA is TGTGCCATCTCCAAAGCCACGGGCGGGGAGCTGTTTTTT. Translating it yields CAISKATGGELFF.

This clonotype occurred a few times. The gene calls are TRBV7-9 and TRBJ2-3, with a weak D call TRBD1 (5 bases). V was pared by 6 bases and J by 0 bases, with 16 bases between. This CDR3 is 16 amino acids long. Germline V lookup: CDR1 SEHNR, CDR2 FQNEAQ (reference sequence). Written as DNA, the CDR3 is TGTGCCAGCAGTCCCGGACGGACATCTAGCACAGATACGCAGTATTTT. Its protein is CASSPGRTSSTDTQYF.

The chain carries TRBV7-9 and TRBJ2-4, with D uncertain. Trimming removed 5 bases at V and 7 bases at J, with 15 bases between. There are 14 residues in the CDR3. Per the germline V gene, CDR1 is SEHNR and CDR2 is FQNEAQ (reference sequence). The CDR3 DNA is TGTGCCAGCAGCCCCGCCGGGTGGCGGAACATTCAGTACTTC. This translates into CASSPAGWRNIQYF.

This clonotype has only a few counts. The chain joins TRBV6-2 or TRBV6-3 to TRBJ1-1; D is uncertain. The length of the CDR3 is 11 residues. V was pared by 7 bases and J by 7 bases, with 10 bases between. Germline V gene lookup returns CDR1 MNHEY and CDR2 SVGEGT. Here the CDR3 DNA reads TGTGCCAGCACCCAAGGGCGTGAAGCTTTCTTT. Translated: CASTQGREAFF.

This clonotype has only a few counts. The rearrangement uses TRBV7-2 and TRBJ2-5; tentative D call: TRBD2 (7 bases). The germline V gene encodes CDR1 SGHTA and CDR2 FQGNSA. The CDR3 length is 16 residues. Deletions cut 2 bases from V and 2 bases from J, with 15 bases between. The CDR3 bases are TGTGCCAGCAGCTTAATGGGCGGGGGCCCTCAAGAGACCCAGTACTTC. It codes for CASSLMGGGPQETQYF. Filled out from reference TRBV7-2 and TRBJ2-5, the complete variable domain reads GAGVSQSPSNKVTEKGKDVELRCDPISGHTALYWYRQSLGQGLEFLIYFQGNSAPDKSGLPSDRFSAERTGGSVSTLTIQRTQQEDSAVYLCASSLMGGGPQETQYFGPGTRLLVL.

The V call is TRBV12-3 or TRBV12-4, the J call TRBJ2-7; D remains ambiguous. Trimming cost V 5 bases and J 7 bases, with 12 bases left between them. This CDR3 comprises 12 residues. In DNA, the CDR3 is TGTGCCAGCAGTCCTACTCCTTGGGAGCAGTACTTC. This translates into CASSPTPWEQYF.

The chain carries TRBV5-1 and TRBJ2-7, with D possibly TRBD2 on 6 matching bases. This CDR3 is built from 12 residues. Looked up from germline, CDR1 is SGHRS and CDR2 is YFSETQ. V was clipped by 1 base and J by 10 bases, with 12 bases between them. The CDR3 region has the DNA TGCGCCAGCAGCTTGAACTGGGACTCACAGTACTTC. Protein sequence: CASSLNWDSQYF.

Many counts were recorded for this clonotype. The V and J genes are TRBV12-3 or TRBV12-4 and TRBJ2-7; a weak D match, TRBD1 (6 bases). With 6 bases removed from V and 2 bases from J, the gap between germline ends came to 11 bases. This CDR3 has 13 residues. The DNA for the CDR3 is TGTGCCAGCAGCCCCCCAGGGGCCTACGAGCAGTACTTC. It yields the protein CASSPPGAYEQYF.

This clonotype came up a few times. The chain uses TRBV6-5 and TRBJ2-1, with 7 bases that match TRBD1. Germline CDR1 MNHEY, CDR2 SVGAGI. V trimming: 2 bases; J trimming: 2 bases; junction bases outside the gene matches: 3. The length of the CDR3 is 15 residues. CDR3 DNA: TGTGCCAGCAGTTACCAAGGACAGGCCTACAATGAGCAGTTCTTC. Residues: CASSYQGQAYNEQFF.

This clonotype has more than one count but fewer than ten. This chain joins TRBV7-9 and TRBJ2-1; D gene unclear. This CDR3 spans 16 amino acids. V dropped 1 base and J dropped 5 bases, with 15 bases sitting between them. Germline values: CDR1 SEHNR, CDR2 FQNEAQ (reference sequence). CDR3 bases: TGTGCCAGCAGCTTAGATCGGCTAGTTCTCAACAATGAGCAGTTCTTC. This translates into CASSLDRLVLNNEQFF. Full variable domain (rest looked up from reference TRBV7-9 and TRBJ2-1): DTGVSQNPRHKITKRGQNVTFRCDPISEHNRLYWYRQTLGQGPEFLTYFQNEAQLEKSRLLSDRFSAERPKGSFSTLEIQRTEQGDSAMYLCASSLDRLVLNNEQFFGPGTRLTVL.

The chain couples TRBV12-3 or TRBV12-4 to TRBJ1-2, with D possibly TRBD1 on 6 matching bases. V was clipped by 5 bases and J by 4 bases, with 17 bases between them. The CDR3 runs 15 residues. CDR3 protein: CASSQTGRNPYGYTF. The CDR3 DNA reads as TGTGCCAGCAGTCAGACAGGTCGCAACCCCTATGGCTACACCTTC.

This clonotype was seen a handful of times. The chain recombines TRBV6-6 with TRBJ1-6; D gene unclear. Germline CDR1 is MNHNY and CDR2 is SVGAGI (reference sequence). The germline V and J ends were trimmed by 2 bases and 8 bases, with 7 bases remaining between them. The CDR3 is 13 amino acids. The CDR3 reads CASSYGWDSPLHF. In DNA form, the CDR3 reads TGTGCCAGCAGTTACGGTTGGGATTCACCCCTCCACTTT.